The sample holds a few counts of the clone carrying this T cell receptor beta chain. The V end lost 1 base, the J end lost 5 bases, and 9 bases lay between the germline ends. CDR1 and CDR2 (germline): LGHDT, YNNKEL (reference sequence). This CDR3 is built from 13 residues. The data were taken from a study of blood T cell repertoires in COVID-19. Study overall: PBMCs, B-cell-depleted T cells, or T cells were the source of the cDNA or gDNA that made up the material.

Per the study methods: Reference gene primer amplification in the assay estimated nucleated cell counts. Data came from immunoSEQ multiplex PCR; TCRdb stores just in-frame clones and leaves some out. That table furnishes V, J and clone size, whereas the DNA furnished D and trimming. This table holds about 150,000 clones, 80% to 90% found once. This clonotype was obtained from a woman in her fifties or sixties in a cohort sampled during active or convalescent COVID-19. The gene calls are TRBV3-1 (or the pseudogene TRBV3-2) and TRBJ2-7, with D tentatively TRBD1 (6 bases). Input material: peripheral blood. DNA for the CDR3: TGTGCCAGCAGCCAAGCAGGGGTCGACGAGCAGTACTTC. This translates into CASSQAGVDEQYF.